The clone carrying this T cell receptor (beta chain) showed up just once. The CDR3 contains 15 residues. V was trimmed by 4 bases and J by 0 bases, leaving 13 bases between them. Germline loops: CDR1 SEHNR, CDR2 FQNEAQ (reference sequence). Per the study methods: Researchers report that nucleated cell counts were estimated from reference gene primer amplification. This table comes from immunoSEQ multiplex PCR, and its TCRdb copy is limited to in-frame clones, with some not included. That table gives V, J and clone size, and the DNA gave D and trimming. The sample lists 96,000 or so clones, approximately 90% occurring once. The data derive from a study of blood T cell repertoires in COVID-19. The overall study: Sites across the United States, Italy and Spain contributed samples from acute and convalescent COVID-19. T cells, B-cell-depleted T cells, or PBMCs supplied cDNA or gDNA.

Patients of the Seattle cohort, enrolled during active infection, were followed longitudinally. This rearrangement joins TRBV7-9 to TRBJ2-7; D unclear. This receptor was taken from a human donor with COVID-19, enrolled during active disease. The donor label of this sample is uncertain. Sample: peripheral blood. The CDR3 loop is CASSYTQRSSYEQYF. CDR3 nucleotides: TGTGCCAGCAGCTACACACAAAGGAGCTCCTACGAGCAGTACTTC.